A selection of T cell receptor beta chains follows, all from one sample in a study of blood T cell repertoires in COVID-19. Assay used: immunoSEQ multiplex PCR; TCRdb lists only in-frame clones, some missing. The sample carries approximately 110,000 clones, 92% recorded once. Sequencing was done on a sample of peripheral blood. These receptors all come from a man in his forties or fifties with COVID-19, enrolled during active disease. The CDR3 runs from the conserved cysteine through the conserved F or W. Fields, in order: V gene, D gene, clone size, J gene, CDR3 length, CDR3 protein, CDR3 DNA. D genes are given only for firm matches. A row's size may be missing; if present it is once, few, many or a size class.

>TRBV12-3/TRBV12-4|NA|NA|TRBJ2-5|12
CASSVGPETQYF
TGTGCCAGCAGTGTGGGGCCGGAGACCCAGTACTTC
>TRBV21-1|NA|NA|TRBJ2-1|21
CASSKKNPTSGRFRSYNEQFF
TGTGCCAGCAGCAAAAAAAACCCGACTAGCGGGAGATTTAGGTCCTACAATGAGCAGTTCTTC
>TRBV19|TRBD1|once|TRBJ2-5|13
CASSMDRGETQYF
TGTGCCAGTAGTATGGACAGGGGAGAGACCCAGTACTTC
>TRBV10-3|TRBD2|NA|TRBJ2-7|15
CAISYGTSGTYEQYF
TGTGCCATCAGTTATGGGACTAGCGGTACCTACGAGCAGTACTTC
>TRBV5-1|NA|once|TRBJ2-3|13
CASHRDSTDTQYF
TGCGCCAGCCACCGGGACTCGACAGATACGCAGTATTTT
>TRBV7-9|TRBD2|NA|TRBJ2-1|15
CASSPAGGSYNEQFF
TGTGCCAGCAGCCCAGCGGGAGGATCCTACAATGAGCAGTTCTTC
>TRBV21-1|NA|NA|TRBJ2-3|15
CASSKADRGTDTQYF
TGTGCCAGCAGCAAAGCCGACAGGGGCACAGATACGCAGTATTTT
>TRBV5-4|NA|NA|TRBJ2-1|13
CASSLSSYNEQFF
TGTGCCAGCAGCCTCAGCTCCTACAATGAGCAGTTCTTC
>TRBV3-1/TRBV3-2|NA|NA|TRBJ1-5|13
CASSQEADQPQHF
TGTGCCAGCAGCCAAGAGGCGGATCAGCCCCAGCATTTT
>TRBV5-6|TRBD2|NA|TRBJ2-1|13
CASSLGLEDEQFF
TGTGCCAGCAGCTTAGGACTAGAGGATGAGCAGTTCTTC
>TRBV11-2|TRBD1|NA|TRBJ1-4|15
CASSLRGQKNEKLFF
TGTGCCAGCAGCTTAAGGGGACAGAAAAATGAAAAACTGTTTTTT
>TRBV5-1|TRBD2|NA|TRBJ2-5|13
CASRAGEKETQYF
TGCGCCAGCAGAGCGGGAGAGAAAGAGACCCAGTACTTC
>TRBV29-1|NA|once|TRBJ1-3|13
CSTVLTSGNTIYF
TGCAGCACCGTACTTACCTCTGGAAACACCATATATTTT
>TRBV28|TRBD2|NA|TRBJ2-5|14
CASSLEREDRPQYF
TGTGCCAGCAGTTTAGAGCGGGAGGATCGACCCCAGTACTTC
>TRBV5-1|NA|few|TRBJ2-7|14
CASSLEGGEDEQYF
TGCGCCAGCAGCTTGGAGGGTGGGGAGGACGAGCAGTACTTC
>TRBV5-1|TRBD1|NA|TRBJ2-1|15
CASSSTGGTYNEQFF
TGCGCCAGCAGCTCGACAGGGGGGACTTACAATGAGCAGTTCTTC
>TRBV5-1|TRBD2|NA|TRBJ2-7|15
CASSLNPGEGYEQYF
TGCGCCAGCAGCTTGAACCCGGGGGAGGGCTACGAGCAGTACTTC
>TRBV27|NA|NA|TRBJ2-2|17
CASSLFGGGLNTGELFF
TGTGCCAGCAGTTTATTCGGGGGAGGCCTGAACACCGGGGAGCTGTTTTTT
>TRBV16|TRBD1|NA|TRBJ2-1|16
CASSHSDRVGYNEQFF
TGTGCCAGCAGCCATTCCGACAGGGTTGGCTACAATGAGCAGTTCTTC
>TRBV29-1|NA|once|TRBJ2-3|12
CSVAVSTDTQYF
TGCAGCGTCGCGGTGAGCACAGATACGCAGTATTTT
>TRBV30|NA|few|TRBJ2-3|16
CAWSLEARFSTDTQYF
TGTGCCTGGAGCTTAGAAGCTAGGTTCAGCACAGATACGCAGTATTTT
>TRBV18|TRBD1|NA|TRBJ2-5|14
CASSPADRAETQYF
TGTGCCAGCTCACCTGCCGACAGGGCGGAGACCCAGTACTTC
>TRBV6-5|TRBD1|NA|TRBJ2-2|16
CASSYSGQGAPGELFF
TGTGCCAGCAGTTATTCGGGACAGGGGGCGCCCGGGGAGCTGTTTTTT
>TRBV9|TRBD1|NA|TRBJ1-1|15
CASSVGDRLNTEAFF
TGTGCCAGCAGCGTAGGGGACAGACTGAACACTGAAGCTTTCTTT
>TRBV4-2|TRBD2|NA|TRBJ2-1|15
CASSWTSGSLTEQFF
TGTGCCAGCAGTTGGACTAGCGGGAGTTTAACCGAGCAGTTCTTC
>TRBV5-5|TRBD1|NA|TRBJ2-6|17
CASSLGRGLSGANVLTF
TGTGCCAGCAGCTTAGGCAGGGGGTTATCTGGGGCCAACGTCCTGACTTTC
>TRBV5-1|TRBD1|NA|TRBJ2-1|14
CASSPGQGMNEQFF
TGCGCCAGCAGCCCCGGACAGGGGATGAATGAGCAGTTCTTC
>TRBV28|TRBD1|NA|TRBJ1-5|17
CASSSPGQGFFDQPQHF
TGTGCCAGCAGTTCCCCGGGACAGGGTTTTTTCGATCAGCCCCAGCATTTT